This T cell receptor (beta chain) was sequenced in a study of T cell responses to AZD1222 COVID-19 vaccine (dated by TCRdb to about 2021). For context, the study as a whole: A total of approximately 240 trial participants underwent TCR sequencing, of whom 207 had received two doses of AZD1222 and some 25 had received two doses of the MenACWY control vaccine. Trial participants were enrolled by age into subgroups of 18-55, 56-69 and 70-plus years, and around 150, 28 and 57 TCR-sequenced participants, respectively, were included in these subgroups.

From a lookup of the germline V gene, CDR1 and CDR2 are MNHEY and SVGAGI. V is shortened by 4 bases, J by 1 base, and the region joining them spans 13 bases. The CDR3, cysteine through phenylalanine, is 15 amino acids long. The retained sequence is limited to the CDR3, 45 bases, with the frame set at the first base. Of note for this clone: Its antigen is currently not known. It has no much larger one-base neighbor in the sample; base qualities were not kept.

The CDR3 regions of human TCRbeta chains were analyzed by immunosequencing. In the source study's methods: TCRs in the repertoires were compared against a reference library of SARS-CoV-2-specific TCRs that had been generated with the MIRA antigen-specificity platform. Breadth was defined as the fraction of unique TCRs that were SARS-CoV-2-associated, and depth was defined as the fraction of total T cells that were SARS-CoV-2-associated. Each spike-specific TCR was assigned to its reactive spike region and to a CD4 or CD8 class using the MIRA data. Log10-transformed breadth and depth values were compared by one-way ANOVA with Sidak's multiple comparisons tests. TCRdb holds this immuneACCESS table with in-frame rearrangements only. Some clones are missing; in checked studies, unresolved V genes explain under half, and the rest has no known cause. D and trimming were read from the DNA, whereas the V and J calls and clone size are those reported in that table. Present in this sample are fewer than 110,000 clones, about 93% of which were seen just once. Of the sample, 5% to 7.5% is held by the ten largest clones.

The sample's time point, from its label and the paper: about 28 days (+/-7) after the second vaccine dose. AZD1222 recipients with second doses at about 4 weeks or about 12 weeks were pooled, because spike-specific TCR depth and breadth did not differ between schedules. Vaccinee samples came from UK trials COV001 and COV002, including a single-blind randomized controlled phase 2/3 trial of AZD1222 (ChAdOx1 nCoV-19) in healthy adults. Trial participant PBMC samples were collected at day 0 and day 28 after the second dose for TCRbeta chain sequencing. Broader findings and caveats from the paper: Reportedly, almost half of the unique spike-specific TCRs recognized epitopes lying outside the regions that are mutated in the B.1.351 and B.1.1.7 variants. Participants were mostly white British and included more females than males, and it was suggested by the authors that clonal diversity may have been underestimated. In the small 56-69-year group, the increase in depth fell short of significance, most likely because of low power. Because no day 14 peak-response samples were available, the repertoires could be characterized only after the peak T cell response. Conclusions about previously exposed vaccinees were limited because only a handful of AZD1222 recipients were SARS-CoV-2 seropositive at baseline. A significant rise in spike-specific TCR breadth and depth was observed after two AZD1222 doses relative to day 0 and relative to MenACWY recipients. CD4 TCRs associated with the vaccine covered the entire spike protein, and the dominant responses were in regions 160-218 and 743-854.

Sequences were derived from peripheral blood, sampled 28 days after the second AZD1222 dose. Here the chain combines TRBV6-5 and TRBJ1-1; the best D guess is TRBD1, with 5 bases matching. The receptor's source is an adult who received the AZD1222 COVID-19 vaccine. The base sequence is TGTGCCAGCAGTTTAGGAGGGGCCAGGAACACTGAAGCTTTCTTT. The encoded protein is CASSLGGARNTEAFF.